This is a list of T cell receptor beta chains from one sample in a study of HIV-infected patients and healthy controls. Each CDR3 protein is one row after TCRdb ran MiXCR on the 5' RACE reads. The sample lists roughly 18,000 distinct CDR3 sequences; approximately 18% were seen once. What was sequenced was CD8+ T cells from blood. These receptors were collected from a human donor in good health. Each CDR3 is given with its conserved first and last residue. D genes are given only for firm matches.

cdr3_length,v_call,d_call,j_call,cdr3_aa
12,TRBV12-3/TRBV12-4,.,TRBJ1-6,CASSPYNSPLHF
16,TRBV15,.,TRBJ1-6,CATSRDWSSYNSPLHF
12,TRBV29-1,TRBD1,TRBJ2-7,CSVGTGIYEQYF
17,TRBV19,TRBD2,TRBJ2-1,CASSIRLAGGGHNEQFF
15,TRBV6-4,TRBD2,TRBJ2-3,CASSAAGGGTDTQYF
13,TRBV4-1,.,TRBJ2-7,CASSQTGPYEQYF
15,TRBV27,TRBD1,TRBJ2-3,CASSSKSTGRDTQYF
12,TRBV12-3/TRBV12-4,TRBD2,TRBJ2-3,CASRDTSGTQYF
17,TRBV3-1,TRBD2,TRBJ2-5,CASSQRLASPSIETQYF
15,TRBV30,.,TRBJ1-1,CAWSGLPTGSTEAFF
13,TRBV4-3,.,TRBJ2-3,CASSQDTDDTQYF
12,TRBV30,.,TRBJ2-7,CAWKGTDYEQYF
13,TRBV4-1,.,TRBJ2-1,CASSQDWGVEQFF
17,TRBV7-3,TRBD1,TRBJ1-3,CASPLSRQGSGGNTIYF
14,TRBV7-9,TRBD1,TRBJ1-5,CASSEDRGYQPQHF
13,TRBV19,.,TRBJ1-1,CASTNGRGTEAFF
15,TRBV9,TRBD1,TRBJ1-5,CASSVAGQRNQPQHF
16,TRBV11-2,TRBD2,TRBJ2-5,CASRLRTSGQGETQYF